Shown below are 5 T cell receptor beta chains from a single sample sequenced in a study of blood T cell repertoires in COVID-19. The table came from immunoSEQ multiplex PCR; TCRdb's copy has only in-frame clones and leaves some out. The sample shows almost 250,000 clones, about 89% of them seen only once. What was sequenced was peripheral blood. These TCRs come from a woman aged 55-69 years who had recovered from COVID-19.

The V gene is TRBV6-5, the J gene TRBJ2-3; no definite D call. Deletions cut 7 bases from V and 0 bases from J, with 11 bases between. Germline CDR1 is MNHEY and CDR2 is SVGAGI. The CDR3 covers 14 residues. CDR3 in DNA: TGTGCCAGCATGCGGCACACCAGCACAGATACGCAGTATTTT. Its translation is CASMRHTSTDTQYF.

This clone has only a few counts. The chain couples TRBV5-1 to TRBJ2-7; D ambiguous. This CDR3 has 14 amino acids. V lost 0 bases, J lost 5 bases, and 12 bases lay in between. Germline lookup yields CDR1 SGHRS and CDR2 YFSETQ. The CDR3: CASSLGQIGDEQYF. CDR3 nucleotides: TGCGCCAGCAGCTTGGGACAAATCGGCGACGAGCAGTACTTC.

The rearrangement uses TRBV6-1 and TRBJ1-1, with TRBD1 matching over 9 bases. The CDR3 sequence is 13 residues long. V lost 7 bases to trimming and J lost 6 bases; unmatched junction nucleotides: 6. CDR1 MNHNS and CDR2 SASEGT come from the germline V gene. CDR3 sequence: CASTRDRAAEAFF. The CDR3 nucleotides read TGTGCCAGCACACGGGACAGGGCGGCTGAAGCTTTCTTT.

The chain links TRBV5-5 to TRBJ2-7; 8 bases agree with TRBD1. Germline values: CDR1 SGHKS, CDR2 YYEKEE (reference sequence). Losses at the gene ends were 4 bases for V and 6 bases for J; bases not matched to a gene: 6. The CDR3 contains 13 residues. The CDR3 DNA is TGTGCCAGCAGCGGGACAGGTTTCTCCGAGCAGTACTTC. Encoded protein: CASSGTGFSEQYF.

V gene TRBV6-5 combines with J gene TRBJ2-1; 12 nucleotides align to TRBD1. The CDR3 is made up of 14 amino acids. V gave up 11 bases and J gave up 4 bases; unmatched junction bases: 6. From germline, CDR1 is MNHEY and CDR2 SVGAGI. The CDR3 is CAVGTGGGYNEQFF. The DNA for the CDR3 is TGTGCCGTTGGGACAGGGGGCGGTTACAATGAGCAGTTCTTC.